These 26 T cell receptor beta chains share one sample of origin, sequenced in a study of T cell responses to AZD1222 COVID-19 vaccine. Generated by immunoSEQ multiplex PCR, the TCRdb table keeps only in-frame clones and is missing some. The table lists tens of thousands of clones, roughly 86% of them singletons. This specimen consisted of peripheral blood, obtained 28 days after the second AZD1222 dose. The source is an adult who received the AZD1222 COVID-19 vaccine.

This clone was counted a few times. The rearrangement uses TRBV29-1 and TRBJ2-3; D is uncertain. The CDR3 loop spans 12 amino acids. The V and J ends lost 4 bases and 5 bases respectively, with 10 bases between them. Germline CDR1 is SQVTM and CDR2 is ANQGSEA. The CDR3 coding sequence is TGCAGCGTTGTGGAGCTAGTAGATACGCAGTATTTT. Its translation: CSVVELVDTQYF.

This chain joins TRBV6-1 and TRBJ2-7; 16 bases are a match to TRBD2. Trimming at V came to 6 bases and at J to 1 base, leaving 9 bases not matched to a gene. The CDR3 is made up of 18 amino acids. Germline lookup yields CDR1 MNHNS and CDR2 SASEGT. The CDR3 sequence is CASRELPGLAGGSYEQYF. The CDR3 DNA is TGTGCCAGCAGGGAACTCCCGGGACTAGCGGGAGGGTCCTACGAGCAGTACTTC.

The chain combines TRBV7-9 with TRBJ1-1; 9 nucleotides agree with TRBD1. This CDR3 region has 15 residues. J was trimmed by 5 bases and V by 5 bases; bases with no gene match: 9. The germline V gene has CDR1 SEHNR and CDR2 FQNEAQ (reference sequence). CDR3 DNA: TGTGCCAGCAGCCCAGCCACACAGGGGGCAACTGAAGCTTTCTTT. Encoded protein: CASSPATQGATEAFF.

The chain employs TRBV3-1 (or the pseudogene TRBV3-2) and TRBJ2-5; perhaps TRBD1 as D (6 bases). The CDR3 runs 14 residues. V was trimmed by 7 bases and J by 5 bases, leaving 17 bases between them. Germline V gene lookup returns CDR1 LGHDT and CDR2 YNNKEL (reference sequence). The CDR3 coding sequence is TGTGCCAGCAAGCCGGGAACAGGGTGGGAGACCCAGTACTTC. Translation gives CASKPGTGWETQYF.

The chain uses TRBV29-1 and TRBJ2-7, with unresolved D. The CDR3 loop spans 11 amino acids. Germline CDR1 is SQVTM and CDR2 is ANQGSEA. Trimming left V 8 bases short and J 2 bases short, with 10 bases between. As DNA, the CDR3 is TGCAGCTTTCGACAAGCCTACGAGCAGTACTTC. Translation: CSFRQAYEQYF.

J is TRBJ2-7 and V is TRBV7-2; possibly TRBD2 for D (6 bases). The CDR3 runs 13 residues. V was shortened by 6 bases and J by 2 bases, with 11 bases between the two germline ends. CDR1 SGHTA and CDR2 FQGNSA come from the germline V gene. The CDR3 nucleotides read TGTGCCAGCAGTTTCGAGCGGGCCTACGAGCAGTACTTC. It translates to CASSFERAYEQYF. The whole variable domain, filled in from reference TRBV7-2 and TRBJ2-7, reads GAGVSQSPSNKVTEKGKDVELRCDPISGHTALYWYRQSLGQGLEFLIYFQGNSAPDKSGLPSDRFSAERTGGSVSTLTIQRTQQEDSAVYLCASSFERAYEQYFGPGTRLTVT.

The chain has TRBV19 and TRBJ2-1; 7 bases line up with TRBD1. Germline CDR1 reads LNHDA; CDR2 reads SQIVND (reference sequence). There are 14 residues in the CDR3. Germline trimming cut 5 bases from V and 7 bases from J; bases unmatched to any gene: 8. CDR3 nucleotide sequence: TGTGCCAGTAGTCCCAGGGGGTCGCGAAATGAGCAGTTCTTC. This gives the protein CASSPRGSRNEQFF.

The CDR3 reads CASSIGRGQGDEQFF. The CDR3 bases are TGTGCCAGTAGTATTGGCAGGGGGCAAGGGGATGAGCAGTTCTTC. The chain recombines TRBV19 with TRBJ2-1, with TRBD1 identical over 8 bases. From germline, CDR1 is LNHDA and CDR2 SQIVND (reference sequence). J gave up 8 bases and V 3 bases, and 9 bases lay outside the gene matches. This CDR3 region has 15 residues.

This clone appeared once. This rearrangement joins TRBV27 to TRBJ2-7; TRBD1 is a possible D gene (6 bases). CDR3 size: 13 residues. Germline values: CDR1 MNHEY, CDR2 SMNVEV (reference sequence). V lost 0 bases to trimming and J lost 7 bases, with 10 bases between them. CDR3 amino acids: CASSLSGGREQYF. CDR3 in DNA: TGTGCCAGCAGTTTATCAGGGGGAAGGGAGCAGTACTTC.

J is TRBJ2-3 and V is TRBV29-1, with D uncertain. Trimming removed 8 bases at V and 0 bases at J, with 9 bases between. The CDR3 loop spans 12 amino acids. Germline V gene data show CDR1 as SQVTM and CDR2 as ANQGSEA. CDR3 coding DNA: TGCAGCTCAAGTTATAGCACAGATACGCAGTATTTT. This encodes CSSSYSTDTQYF.

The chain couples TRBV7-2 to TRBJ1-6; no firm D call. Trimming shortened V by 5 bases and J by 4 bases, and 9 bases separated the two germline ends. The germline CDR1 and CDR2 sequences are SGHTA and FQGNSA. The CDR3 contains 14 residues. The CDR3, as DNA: TGTGCCAGCAGCAAAGACGGATATAATTCACCCCTCCACTTT. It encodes CASSKDGYNSPLHF. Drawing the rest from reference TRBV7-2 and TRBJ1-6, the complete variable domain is GAGVSQSPSNKVTEKGKDVELRCDPISGHTALYWYRQSLGQGLEFLIYFQGNSAPDKSGLPSDRFSAERTGGSVSTLTIQRTQQEDSAVYLCASSKDGYNSPLHFGNGTRLTVT.

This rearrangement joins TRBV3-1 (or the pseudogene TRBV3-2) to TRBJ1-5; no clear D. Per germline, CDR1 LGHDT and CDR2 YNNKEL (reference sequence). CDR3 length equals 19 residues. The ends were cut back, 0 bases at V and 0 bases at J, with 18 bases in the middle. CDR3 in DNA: TGTGCCAGCAGCCAAGATGGGGAATGGGGATATATTAGCAATCAGCCCCAGCATTTT. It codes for CASSQDGEWGYISNQPQHF.

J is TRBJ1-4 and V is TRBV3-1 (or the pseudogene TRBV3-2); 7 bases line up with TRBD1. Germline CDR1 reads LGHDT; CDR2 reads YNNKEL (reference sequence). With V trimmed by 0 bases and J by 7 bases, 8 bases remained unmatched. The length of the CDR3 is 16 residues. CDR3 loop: CASSQDRRQGGEKLFF. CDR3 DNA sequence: TGTGCCAGCAGCCAAGATAGGCGACAGGGCGGTGAAAAACTGTTTTTT.

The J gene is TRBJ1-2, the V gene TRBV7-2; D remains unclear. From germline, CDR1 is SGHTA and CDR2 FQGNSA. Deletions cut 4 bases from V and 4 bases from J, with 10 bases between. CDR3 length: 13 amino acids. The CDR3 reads CASSSRTAYGYTF. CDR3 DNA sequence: TGTGCCAGCAGCTCTCGGACGGCCTATGGCTACACCTTC.

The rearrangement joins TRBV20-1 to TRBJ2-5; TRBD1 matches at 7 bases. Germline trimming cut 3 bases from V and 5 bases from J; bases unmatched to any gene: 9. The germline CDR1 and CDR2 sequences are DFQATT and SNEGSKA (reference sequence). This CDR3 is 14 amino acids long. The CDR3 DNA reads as TGCAGTGCTAGTCCGACAGGGTCCGGGGAGACCCAGTACTTC. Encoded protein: CSASPTGSGETQYF.

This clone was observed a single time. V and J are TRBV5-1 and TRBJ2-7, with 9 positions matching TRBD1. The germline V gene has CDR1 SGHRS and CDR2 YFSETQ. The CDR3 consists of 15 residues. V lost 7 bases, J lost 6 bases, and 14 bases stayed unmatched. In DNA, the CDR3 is TGCGCCAGCCGCCAGAGATGGGACAGGGTAATCGAGCAGTACTTC. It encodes CASRQRWDRVIEQYF.

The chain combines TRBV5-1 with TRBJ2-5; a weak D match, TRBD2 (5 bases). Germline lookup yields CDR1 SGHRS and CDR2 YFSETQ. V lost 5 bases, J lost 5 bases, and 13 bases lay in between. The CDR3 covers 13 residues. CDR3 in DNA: TGCGCCAGCAGAGAGGGAAATCGTGAGACCCAGTACTTC. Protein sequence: CASREGNRETQYF.

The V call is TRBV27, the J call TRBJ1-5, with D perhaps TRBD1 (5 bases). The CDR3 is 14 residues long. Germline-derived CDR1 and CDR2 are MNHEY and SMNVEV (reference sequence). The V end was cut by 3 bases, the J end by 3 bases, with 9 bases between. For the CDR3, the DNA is TGTGCCAGCAGTTTGACAGACAACAATCAGCCCCAGCATTTT. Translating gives CASSLTDNNQPQHF.

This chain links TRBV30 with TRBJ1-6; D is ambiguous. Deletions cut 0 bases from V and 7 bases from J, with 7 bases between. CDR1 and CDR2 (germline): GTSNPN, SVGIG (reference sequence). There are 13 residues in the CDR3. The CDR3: CAWSVDKNSPLHF. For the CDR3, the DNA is TGTGCCTGGAGTGTAGATAAAAATTCACCCCTCCACTTT.

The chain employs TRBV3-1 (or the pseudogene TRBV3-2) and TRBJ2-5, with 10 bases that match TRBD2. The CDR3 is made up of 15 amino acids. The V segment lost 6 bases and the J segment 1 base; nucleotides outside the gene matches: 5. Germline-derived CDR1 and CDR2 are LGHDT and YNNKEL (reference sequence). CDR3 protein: CASRSGLARQETQYF. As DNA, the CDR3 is TGTGCCAGCAGATCGGGACTAGCGCGCCAAGAGACCCAGTACTTC.

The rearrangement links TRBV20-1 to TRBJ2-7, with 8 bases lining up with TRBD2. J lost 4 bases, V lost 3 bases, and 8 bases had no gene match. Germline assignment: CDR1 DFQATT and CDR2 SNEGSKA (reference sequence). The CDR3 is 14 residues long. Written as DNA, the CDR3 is TGCAGTGCTAGTAAAGCGGGAGTTATTTACGAGCAGTACTTC. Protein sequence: CSASKAGVIYEQYF.

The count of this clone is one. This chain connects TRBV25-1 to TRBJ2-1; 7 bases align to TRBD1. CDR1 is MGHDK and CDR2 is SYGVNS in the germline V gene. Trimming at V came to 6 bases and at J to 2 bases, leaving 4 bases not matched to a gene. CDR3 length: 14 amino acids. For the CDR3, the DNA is TGTGCCAGCAGAAGACAGGGACCCTACAATGAGCAGTTCTTC. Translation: CASRRQGPYNEQFF.

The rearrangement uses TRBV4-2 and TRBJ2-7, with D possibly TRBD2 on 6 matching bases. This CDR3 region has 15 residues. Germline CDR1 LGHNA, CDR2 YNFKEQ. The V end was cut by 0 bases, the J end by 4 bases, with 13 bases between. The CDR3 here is CASSQDLAALYEQYF. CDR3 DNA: TGTGCCAGCAGCCAAGACTTAGCGGCCCTTTACGAGCAGTACTTC.

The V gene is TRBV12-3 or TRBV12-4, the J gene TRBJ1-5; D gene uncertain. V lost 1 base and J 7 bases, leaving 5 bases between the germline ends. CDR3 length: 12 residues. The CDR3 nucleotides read TGTGCCAGCAGTTTAGACAGCCAGCCCCAGCATTTT. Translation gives CASSLDSQPQHF.

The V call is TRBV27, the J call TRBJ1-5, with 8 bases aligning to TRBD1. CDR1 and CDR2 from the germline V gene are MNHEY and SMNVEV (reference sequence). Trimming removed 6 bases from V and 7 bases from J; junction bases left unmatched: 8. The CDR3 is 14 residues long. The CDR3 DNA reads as TGTGCCAGCAGGACGCAGGGGGCGCGACAGCCCCAGCATTTT. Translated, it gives CASRTQGARQPQHF.

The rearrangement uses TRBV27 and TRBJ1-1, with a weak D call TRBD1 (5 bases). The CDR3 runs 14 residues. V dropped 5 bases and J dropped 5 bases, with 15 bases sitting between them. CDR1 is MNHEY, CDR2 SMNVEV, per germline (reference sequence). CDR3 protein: CASSAKIRGTEAFF. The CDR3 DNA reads TGTGCCAGCAGTGCCAAGATAAGGGGAACTGAAGCTTTCTTT.